The 26 T cell receptor beta chains given below trace back to one sample, sequenced in a study of radiation and T cells in renal cell carcinoma. Documented treatment: treatment-naive control, cytoreductive nephrectomy. Produced via immunoSEQ multiplex PCR; TCRdb's table is partial and in-frame only. The sample yields 15,000 or so clones, about two thirds seen once. The specimen was tumor tissue, collected from a patient whose treatment was nephrectomy without radiotherapy. These receptors all stem from a man in his 60s with renal cell carcinoma.

This clone was observed a handful of times. The sample has other DNA sequences that encode this CDR3 too. The chain is built from TRBV5-1 and TRBJ1-1; D is possibly TRBD1 (5 bases). Germline V gene lookup returns CDR1 SGHRS and CDR2 YFSETQ. V was pared by 0 bases and J by 2 bases, with 11 bases between. This CDR3 has 15 residues. This chain's CDR3 is CASSLGRVGNTEAFF. CDR3 in DNA: TGCGCCAGCAGCTTGGGCAGGGTGGGAAACACTGAAGCTTTCTTT.

The rearrangement links TRBV7-2 to TRBJ2-1; 10 nucleotides match TRBD1. The V gene's germline CDR1 is SGHTA and CDR2 FQGNSA. V lost 3 bases to trimming and J lost 3 bases; unmatched junction nucleotides: 5. The CDR3 extends over 16 amino acids. CDR3 amino acids: CASSFPGTGVYNEQFF. The CDR3 nucleotides read TGTGCCAGCAGCTTCCCCGGGACAGGGGTCTACAATGAGCAGTTCTTC.

This clone has just a few counts. This sequence joins TRBV7-2 and TRBJ2-4; D not certain. V was pared by 4 bases and J by 16 bases, with 5 bases between. CDR3 length equals 8 residues. The germline V gene has CDR1 SGHTA and CDR2 FQGNSA. The CDR3 spells CASSYSYF. DNA for the CDR3: TGTGCCAGCAGCTACTCTTACTTC.

This sequence joins TRBV13 and TRBJ1-2; weak D call: TRBD1 (6 bases). This CDR3 has 13 amino acids. Germline V gene lookup returns CDR1 PRHDT and CDR2 FYEKMQ (reference sequence). The ends were cut back, 1 base at V and 6 bases at J, with 9 bases in the middle. The DNA for the CDR3 is TGTGCCAGCAGCTTAGTCCCAGGGGATGGCTACACCTTC. It codes for CASSLVPGDGYTF.

CDR3 loop: CASSSWTIAGDNEQFF. The CDR3 nucleotides read TGTGCCAGCAGTAGCTGGACGATAGCGGGAGACAATGAGCAGTTCTTC. The chain recombines TRBV5-4 with TRBJ2-1; 9 bases fit TRBD2. Germline V lookup: CDR1 SGHNT, CDR2 YYREEE (reference sequence). This CDR3 comprises 16 residues. V was clipped by 5 bases and J by 5 bases; unmatched bases: 11.

The V call is TRBV7-8, the J call TRBJ1-2; 9 bases fit TRBD1. V shed 2 bases, J shed 4 bases, and the junction held 5 bases outside the gene matches. The CDR3 is 15 amino acids. CDR1 and CDR2 from the germline V gene are SGHVS and FQNEAQ. For the CDR3, the DNA is TGTGCCAGCAGCTTAACGGACAGGGGTTCCTATGGCTACACCTTC. As protein: CASSLTDRGSYGYTF.

This clone is judged medium-sized. The chain combines TRBV18 with TRBJ2-7; maybe TRBD2 (6 bases). Germline V gene sequence: CDR1 KGHSH, CDR2 LQKENI. This CDR3 comprises 15 residues. V lost 4 bases and J 3 bases, leaving 16 bases between the germline ends. The CDR3 is CASSQTSPRFYEQYF. CDR3 sequence (DNA): TGTGCCAGCTCACAAACTAGCCCCAGATTCTACGAGCAGTACTTC. Full variable domain (missing parts from reference TRBV18 and TRBJ2-7): NAGVMQNPRHLVRRRGQEARLRCSPMKGHSHVYWYRQLPEEGLKFMVYLQKENIIDESGMPKERFSAEFPKEGPSILRIQQVVRGDSAAYFCASSQTSPRFYEQYFGPGTRLTVT.

The chain couples TRBV7-2 to TRBJ2-3; D is possibly TRBD2 (6 bases). Germline loops: CDR1 SGHTA, CDR2 FQGNSA. The CDR3 runs 14 residues. Trimming pared 6 bases from V and 3 bases from J, leaving 13 bases between. CDR3 nucleotides: TGTGCCAGCAGGTGGAGGGAGAGGACAGATACGCAGTATTTT. Translating gives CASRWRERTDTQYF.

The J gene is TRBJ2-1, the V gene TRBV2, with 7 positions matching TRBD2. Germline V gene sequence: CDR1 SNHLY, CDR2 FYNNEI. V lost 10 bases to trimming and J lost 2 bases; unmatched junction nucleotides: 8. The CDR3 length is 14 residues. The DNA for the CDR3 is TGTGCCACCTCCTTAGGGACTACCTACAATGAGCAGTTCTTC. Translation: CATSLGTTYNEQFF.

This clone turned up a few times. V usage is TRBV5-4 and J usage is TRBJ1-5; a possible D gene is TRBD1 (5 bases). This CDR3 comprises 13 residues. V was cut by 4 bases and J by 3 bases, with 8 bases left in between. Germline CDR1 reads SGHNT; CDR2 reads YYREEE (reference sequence). The CDR3 region has the DNA TGTGCCAGCAGCAAGGGGTCCAATCAGCCCCAGCATTTT. Amino acids: CASSKGSNQPQHF.

On this clone itself: The same CDR3 also results from other DNA sequences found in this sample. The V call is TRBV18, the J call TRBJ2-7; D possibly corresponds to TRBD2 (6 bases). The germline gives CDR1 KGHSH, CDR2 LQKENI. This CDR3 region has 16 residues. The V gene lost 6 bases and the J gene lost 1 base, with 19 bases spanning the gap. In DNA, the CDR3 is TGTGCCAGCTCCCCCCCCGGAAGCGGAGGGTCCTACGAGCAGTACTTC. Protein product: CASSPPGSGGSYEQYF.

The genes are TRBV28 and TRBJ1-5, with D uncertain. The CDR3 loop spans 15 amino acids. The germline V gene encodes CDR1 MDHEN and CDR2 SYDVKM. Trimming left V 8 bases short and J 4 bases short, with 18 bases between. This chain's CDR3 is CASGQRQIGNQPQHF. The CDR3 coding sequence is TGTGCCAGCGGCCAGCGGCAGATCGGTAATCAGCCCCAGCATTTT.

This chain uses TRBV29-1 with TRBJ2-7; D tentatively reads TRBD1 or TRBD2 (5 bases each). V gave up 4 bases and J gave up 7 bases, with 17 bases separating them. Per germline, CDR1 SQVTM and CDR2 ANQGSEA. CDR3 length equals 13 residues. The CDR3 loop reads CSVAQGRGGEQYF. The CDR3 nucleotides read TGCAGCGTTGCTCAGGGTAGGGGCGGGGAGCAGTACTTC.

This clone was detected a few times. The chain combines TRBV7-9 with TRBJ1-1; TRBD1 matches at 8 bases. V shed 5 bases, J shed 5 bases, and the junction held 10 bases outside the gene matches. Germline V gene sequence: CDR1 SEHNR, CDR2 FQNEAQ (reference sequence). The length of the CDR3 is 15 residues. CDR3 sequence reads: CASSNRQGRGTEAFF. CDR3 nucleotide sequence: TGTGCCAGCAGCAACCGACAGGGGCGGGGGACTGAAGCTTTCTTT. The variable domain in full, with the rest retrieved from reference TRBV7-9 and TRBJ1-1, is DTGVSQNPRHKITKRGQNVTFRCDPISEHNRLYWYRQTLGQGPEFLTYFQNEAQLEKSRLLSDRFSAERPKGSFSTLEIQRTEQGDSAMYLCASSNRQGRGTEAFFGQGTRLTVV.

The chain joins TRBV28 to TRBJ2-2; 7 bases agree with TRBD2. With 8 bases clipped from V and 2 bases from J, the junction kept 5 bases outside the gene matches. The CDR3 runs to 14 residues. Germline CDR1 and CDR2: MDHEN and SYDVKM. The CDR3 spells CASLTGGNTGELFF. Here the CDR3 DNA reads TGTGCCAGCCTTACGGGAGGAAACACCGGGGAGCTGTTTTTT. The whole variable domain, filled in from reference TRBV28 and TRBJ2-2, reads DVKVTQSSRYLVKRTGEKVFLECVQDMDHENMFWYRQDPGLGLRLIYFSYDVKMKEKGDIPEGYSVSREKKERFSLILESASTNQTSMYLCASLTGGNTGELFFGEGSRLTVL.

The chain employs TRBV6-5 and TRBJ2-1; no firm D call. Trimming removed 4 bases at V and 5 bases at J, with 6 bases between. Germline CDR1 and CDR2: MNHEY and SVGAGI. This CDR3 contains 12 residues. The CDR3, as DNA: TGTGCCAGCAGTTTCGGAAACAATGAGCAGTTCTTC. This gives the protein CASSFGNNEQFF.

The gene calls are TRBV18 and TRBJ1-2, with D possibly being TRBD1 (6 bases). Trimming removed 3 bases from V and 3 bases from J, with 14 bases in between. There are 15 residues in the CDR3. The germline V gene encodes CDR1 KGHSH and CDR2 LQKENI. The CDR3, as DNA: TGTGCCAGCTCACCGGACACAGGGAAAGACTATGGCTACACCTTC. Residues: CASSPDTGKDYGYTF.

This chain uses TRBV5-4 with TRBJ2-1; TRBD1 agrees at 8 bases. V was clipped by 5 bases and J by 0 bases; unmatched bases: 1. CDR3 length equals 14 residues. Germline V CDR1 and CDR2: SGHNT, YYREEE (reference sequence). In nucleotides, the CDR3 is TGTGCCAGCAGTGACAGGGGCTCCTACAATGAGCAGTTCTTC. Amino acid sequence: CASSDRGSYNEQFF. Supplemented by reference TRBV5-4 and TRBJ2-1, the full variable domain reads ETGVTQSPTHLIKTRGQQVTLRCSSQSGHNTVSWYQQALGQGPQFIFQYYREEENGRGNFPPRFSGLQFPNYSSELNVNALELDDSALYLCASSDRGSYNEQFFGPGTRLTVL.

V usage is TRBV30 and J usage is TRBJ2-7; D gene ambiguous. CDR3 length: 15 amino acids. V was clipped by 4 bases and J by 0 bases, with 16 bases between them. The germline V gene encodes CDR1 GTSNPN and CDR2 SVGIG (reference sequence). The CDR3 DNA is TGTGCCTGGAAAACCGGCCTCCCCGGCTCCTACGAGCAGTACTTC. This translates into CAWKTGLPGSYEQYF.

The V gene is TRBV12-5, the J gene TRBJ2-6; 9 bases agree with TRBD1. With V trimmed by 1 base and J by 1 base, 2 bases remained unmatched. The CDR3 loop spans 17 amino acids. CDR1 is LGHNT, CDR2 FRNRAP, per germline. In DNA, the CDR3 is TGTGCTAGTGGTTTGGGGGACAGGGTTTCTGGGGCCAACGTCCTGACTTTC. Translation: CASGLGDRVSGANVLTF. Drawing the rest from reference TRBV12-5 and TRBJ2-6, the complete variable domain is DARVTQTPRHKVTEMGQEVTMRCQPILGHNTVFWYRQTMMQGLELLAYFRNRAPLDDSGMPKDRFSAEMPDATLATLKIQPSEPRDSAVYFCASGLGDRVSGANVLTFGAGSRLTVL.

The chain uses TRBV7-9 and TRBJ2-2; possibly TRBD2 for D (6 bases). Germline CDR1 is SEHNR and CDR2 is FQNEAQ (reference sequence). V lost 1 base and J 4 bases, leaving 7 bases between the germline ends. The CDR3 extends over 14 amino acids. Here the CDR3 reads CASSLGGGTGELFF. The CDR3 region has the DNA TGTGCCAGCAGCTTAGGGGGAGGCACCGGGGAGCTGTTTTTT.

The CDR3: CASSKTDLTNTGELFF. The CDR3 nucleotides read TGTGCCAGCAGTAAGACAGATCTTACGAACACCGGGGAGCTGTTTTTT. This chain uses TRBV2 with TRBJ2-2; maybe TRBD1 (5 bases). The CDR3 has 16 residues. V was trimmed by 5 bases and J by 0 bases, leaving 13 bases between them. Germline loops: CDR1 SNHLY, CDR2 FYNNEI.

The J gene is TRBJ2-1, the V gene TRBV4-1; tentatively, D is TRBD1 (7 bases). V shed 0 bases and J shed 7 bases, with 19 bases lying between them. CDR3 size: 17 residues. Germline V gene lookup returns CDR1 MGHRA and CDR2 YSYEKL. The chain's CDR3 is CASSQDRAGGRGNEQFF. The CDR3 DNA follows: TGCGCCAGCAGCCAAGATAGGGCCGGGGGCAGGGGGAATGAGCAGTTCTTC.

The chain links TRBV7-2 to TRBJ2-7; TRBD2 aligns across 8 bases. V lost 2 bases to trimming and J lost 3 bases; unmatched junction nucleotides: 6. The germline V gene has CDR1 SGHTA and CDR2 FQGNSA. The CDR3 has 15 amino acids. The CDR3 is CASSLFPGLDYEQYF. CDR3 coding DNA: TGTGCCAGCAGCTTATTTCCGGGACTAGACTACGAGCAGTACTTC.

This rearrangement joins TRBV7-8 to TRBJ2-7, with TRBD1 identical over 10 bases. Germline V gene data show CDR1 as SGHVS and CDR2 as FQNEAQ. Germline trimming cut 2 bases from V and 3 bases from J; bases unmatched to any gene: 4. This CDR3 comprises 15 residues. CDR3 loop: CASSLKRTGGYEQYF. The DNA for the CDR3 is TGTGCCAGCAGCTTAAAGAGGACAGGGGGCTACGAGCAGTACTTC.

This sequence joins TRBV7-9 and TRBJ1-2, with D unclear. Between the trimmed V and J ends, which lost 1 base and 6 bases, there was a span of 18 bases. The CDR3 consists of 16 residues. Per germline, CDR1 SEHNR and CDR2 FQNEAQ (reference sequence). The CDR3 nucleotides are TGTGCCAGCAGCTTAGGGGGAAGTGGAGCCCTCCATGGCTACACCTTC. This translates into CASSLGGSGALHGYTF.